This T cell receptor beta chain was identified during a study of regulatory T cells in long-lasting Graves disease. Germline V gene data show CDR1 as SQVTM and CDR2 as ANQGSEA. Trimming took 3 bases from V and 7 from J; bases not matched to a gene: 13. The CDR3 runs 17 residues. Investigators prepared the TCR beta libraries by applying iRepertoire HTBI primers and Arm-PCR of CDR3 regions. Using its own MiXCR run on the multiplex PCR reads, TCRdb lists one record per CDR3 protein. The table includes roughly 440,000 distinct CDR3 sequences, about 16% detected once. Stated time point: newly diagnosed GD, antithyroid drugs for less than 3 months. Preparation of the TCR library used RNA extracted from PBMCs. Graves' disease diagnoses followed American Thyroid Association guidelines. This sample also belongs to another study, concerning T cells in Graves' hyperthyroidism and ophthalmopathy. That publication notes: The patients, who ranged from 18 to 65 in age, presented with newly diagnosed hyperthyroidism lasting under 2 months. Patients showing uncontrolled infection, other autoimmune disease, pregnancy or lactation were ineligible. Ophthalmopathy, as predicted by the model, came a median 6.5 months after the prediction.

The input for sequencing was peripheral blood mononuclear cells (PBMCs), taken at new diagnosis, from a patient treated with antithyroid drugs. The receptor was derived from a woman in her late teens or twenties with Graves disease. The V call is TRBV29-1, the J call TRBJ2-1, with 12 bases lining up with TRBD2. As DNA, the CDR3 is TGCAGCGTTGAGAGACGGACTAGCGGGACCAATCCTAATGAGCAGTTCTTC. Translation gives CSVERRTSGTNPNEQFF.